Below are 25 T cell receptor beta chains sequenced from a single sample in a study of cytotoxic CD8 clonotypes in ibrutinib-treated CLL. Assay used: immunoSEQ multiplex PCR; TCRdb lists only in-frame clones, some missing. The sample gives more than 110,000 clones, about 75% of which show up once; about 5% is in the top ten. The sample here was PBMCs, taken after 24 months of ibrutinib treatment. These receptors were taken from a human donor with chronic lymphocytic leukemia.

This chain uses TRBV7-2 with TRBJ2-3; possible D gene TRBD1, 5 bases. This CDR3 contains 14 residues. Trimming shortened V by 4 bases and J by 9 bases, and 17 bases separated the two germline ends. Per the germline V gene, CDR1 is SGHTA and CDR2 is FQGNSA. Written as DNA, the CDR3 is TGTGCCAGCAGCTCCCGATCTGTGGCAGGGACGCAGTATTTT. Residues: CASSSRSVAGTQYF.

The gene calls are TRBV28 and TRBJ1-5; the match to TRBD1 covers 9 bases. The trim removed 5 bases at V and 6 bases at J, leaving 11 bases unmatched. The CDR3 totals 16 residues. Germline loops: CDR1 MDHEN, CDR2 SYDVKM. CDR3 DNA: TGTGCCAGCAGTACCCCGCCGGGACAGGGTGGTCAGCCCCAGCATTTT. Its translation: CASSTPPGQGGQPQHF.

This clone was counted between two and nine times. This chain joins TRBV6-1 and TRBJ1-2; D may be TRBD1 (5 bases). Trimming pared 0 bases from V and 3 bases from J, leaving 8 bases between. CDR1 MNHNS and CDR2 SASEGT come from the germline V gene. The CDR3 totals 14 residues. For the CDR3, the DNA is TGTGCCAGCAGTGAAGCGGGGACCCACTATGGCTACACCTTC. Encoded protein: CASSEAGTHYGYTF.

The chain is built from TRBV11-3 and TRBJ2-3; D might be TRBD2 (7 bases). Per germline, CDR1 SGHNT and CDR2 YENEEA. The CDR3 loop spans 15 amino acids. Trimming removed 5 bases at V and 2 bases at J, with 14 bases between. CDR3 sequence reads: CASSPLAGATDTQYF. In DNA form, the CDR3 reads TGTGCCAGCAGCCCGCTCGCGGGGGCCACAGATACGCAGTATTTT.

The sample holds one count of this clone. The gene calls are TRBV6-4 and TRBJ2-2, with 13 positions matching TRBD2. Germline V lookup: CDR1 MRHNA, CDR2 SNTAGT. The V and J ends lost 6 bases and 2 bases, in that order; junction bases with no gene match: 9. The CDR3 loop spans 18 amino acids. The CDR3 bases are TGTGCCAGCAGCCCCCGACTAGCGGGAGGTTCTAACACCGGGGAGCTGTTTTTT. Translating it yields CASSPRLAGGSNTGELFF.

V is TRBV15 and J is TRBJ1-5; 7 bases agree with TRBD1. The junction had 1 base not matched to a gene; V was cut back by 3 bases and J by 5 bases. Germline-derived CDR1 and CDR2 are LNHNV and YYDKDF (reference sequence). The CDR3 runs 13 residues. The chain's CDR3 is CATSRGQYQPQHF. The CDR3 region has the DNA TGTGCCACCAGCAGGGGACAGTATCAGCCCCAGCATTTT.

The gene calls are TRBV5-1 and TRBJ1-1; TRBD1 agrees at 9 bases. The germline V gene has CDR1 SGHRS and CDR2 YFSETQ. The CDR3 loop spans 15 amino acids. After removal of 2 bases from V and 5 bases from J, the junction contained 7 bases not matched to a gene. The CDR3 bases are TGCGCCAGCAGCTTCTTACAGGGGGCTGGGACTGAAGCTTTCTTT. It is translated as CASSFLQGAGTEAFF.

V gene TRBV6-5 combines with J gene TRBJ1-2, with 10 bases lining up with TRBD1. With V trimmed by 6 bases and J by 8 bases, 12 bases remained unmatched. Germline V CDR1 and CDR2: MNHEY, SVGAGI. This CDR3 has 15 amino acids. DNA of the CDR3: TGTGCCAGCAGCCACCCCGCGACAGGGGGCGCAGGCTACACCTTC. This gives the protein CASSHPATGGAGYTF.

This rearrangement joins TRBV27 to TRBJ2-3; no clear D. The CDR3 runs 13 residues. Trimming took 5 bases from V and 5 from J, leaving 11 bases between them. Germline V gene lookup returns CDR1 MNHEY and CDR2 SMNVEV (reference sequence). The CDR3 here is CASSGLTQDTQYF. DNA of the CDR3: TGTGCCAGCAGTGGGCTCACCCAAGATACGCAGTATTTT.

The chain uses TRBV28 and TRBJ2-3, with 9 bases fitting TRBD1. Unmatched junction bases numbered 8, after V lost 5 bases and J lost 2 bases. The V gene's germline CDR1 is MDHEN and CDR2 SYDVKM. CDR3 size: 16 residues. The CDR3 here is CASSGPGQGFTDTQYF. DNA for the CDR3: TGTGCCAGCAGTGGGCCGGGACAGGGTTTCACAGATACGCAGTATTTT.

The chain joins TRBV7-2 to TRBJ2-7, with D unclear. V shed 3 bases and J shed 4 bases, with 13 bases lying between them. The germline gives CDR1 SGHTA, CDR2 FQGNSA. This CDR3 comprises 14 residues. CDR3 DNA sequence: TGTGCCAGCAGCTTTGCCGCCCCCACTTACGAGCAGTACTTC. This encodes CASSFAAPTYEQYF.

This sequence joins TRBV2 and TRBJ2-5; D possibly corresponds to TRBD1 (5 bases). V gave up 3 bases and J gave up 5 bases, with 13 bases separating them. Germline CDR1 SNHLY, CDR2 FYNNEI. There are 14 residues in the CDR3. The CDR3 loop is CASSDWGRRETQYF. The CDR3 nucleotides are TGTGCCAGCAGTGATTGGGGCCGCCGGGAGACCCAGTACTTC.

The V and J genes are TRBV18 and TRBJ1-4; D is uncertain. This CDR3 is 15 amino acids long. The V and J ends lost 3 bases and 1 base respectively, with 9 bases between them. Germline V gene data show CDR1 as KGHSH and CDR2 as LQKENI. The CDR3 sequence: CASSPLVGTNEKLFF. CDR3 nucleotides: TGTGCCAGCTCACCCCTTGTTGGAACTAATGAAAAACTGTTTTTT.

The chain is built from TRBV30 and TRBJ1-5; no definite D call. This CDR3 has 13 residues. V lost 8 bases to trimming and J lost 3 bases, with 14 bases between them. Germline V CDR1 and CDR2: GTSNPN, SVGIG (reference sequence). CDR3 sequence (DNA): TGTGCCCTGGAGAGAGGACCCAATCAGCCCCAGCATTTT. It encodes CALERGPNQPQHF. The whole variable domain, remainder taken from reference TRBV30 and TRBJ1-5, is SQTIHQWPATLVQPVGSPLSLECTVEGTSNPNLYWYRQAAGRGLQLLFYSVGIGQISSEVPQNLSASRPQDRQFILSSKKLLLSDSGFYLCALERGPNQPQHFGDGTRLSIL.

The DNA of the CDR3 is TGTGCCAGCAGTTTAGGCCGAATCAACACTGAAGCTTTCTTT. Translated, it gives CASSLGRINTEAFF. The chain recombines TRBV28 with TRBJ1-1; no firm D call. The length of the CDR3 is 14 residues. Trimming left V 2 bases short and J 2 bases short, with 9 bases between. The germline V gene encodes CDR1 MDHEN and CDR2 SYDVKM.

The gene calls are TRBV7-9 and TRBJ2-7; the D gene is possibly TRBD2 (5 bases). V shed 4 bases and J shed 5 bases, with 12 bases lying between them. Germline V gene sequence: CDR1 SEHNR, CDR2 FQNEAQ (reference sequence). This CDR3 spans 13 amino acids. CDR3 bases: TGTGCCAGCAGCTCGGACTTCAATCACGAGCAGTACTTC. This translates into CASSSDFNHEQYF.

The rearrangement links TRBV5-5 to TRBJ2-3, with no clear D. CDR3 length: 14 amino acids. In germline, CDR1 is SGHKS, CDR2 YYEKEE (reference sequence). Trimming cost V 2 bases and J 4 bases, with 11 bases left between them. The CDR3 region has the DNA TGTGCCAGCAGCTTTGCCAGCTCGTCAGATACGCAGTATTTT. It encodes CASSFASSSDTQYF.

The chain combines TRBV5-1 with TRBJ1-4, with 8 nucleotides matching TRBD1. The CDR3 contains 13 residues. Germline loops: CDR1 SGHRS, CDR2 YFSETQ. J gave up 7 bases and V 2 bases, and 1 base lay outside the gene matches. In nucleotides, the CDR3 is TGCGCCAGCAGCTTTGGACAGGGTGAAAAACTGTTTTTT. This translates into CASSFGQGEKLFF.

This rearrangement joins TRBV25-1 to TRBJ1-6; 7 bases match TRBD1. V was clipped by 7 bases and J by 4 bases; unmatched bases: 4. Germline loops: CDR1 MGHDK, CDR2 SYGVNS. The CDR3 totals 14 residues. The CDR3 loop reads CASTGTEYNSPLHF. The CDR3 bases are TGTGCCAGCACCGGGACAGAATATAATTCACCCCTCCACTTT.

The chain has TRBV7-6 and TRBJ2-7; 8 nucleotides line up with TRBD2. Looked up from germline, CDR1 is SGHVS and CDR2 is FNYEAQ. V shed 5 bases, J shed 7 bases, and the junction held 16 bases outside the gene matches. The CDR3 totals 16 residues. CDR3 in DNA: TGTGCCAGCAGCCCTCGGGCCGGTAGCGGGAAAGCGGAGCAGTACTTC. This encodes CASSPRAGSGKAEQYF.

This clone appeared once. V is TRBV30 and J is TRBJ2-4; 9 bases fit TRBD1. This CDR3 spans 18 amino acids. CDR1 is GTSNPN and CDR2 is SVGIG in the germline V gene (reference sequence). The ends lost 3 bases at V and 0 bases at J; junction bases unmatched: 12. The DNA for the CDR3 is TGTGCCTGGAGGTGGGCGACAGGGGGGTTTCGAGCCAAAAACATTCAGTACTTC. This gives the protein CAWRWATGGFRAKNIQYF.

This clone was picked up a small number of times. This chain uses TRBV28 with TRBJ2-1; D is possibly TRBD1 or TRBD2 (5 bases each). The germline V gene encodes CDR1 MDHEN and CDR2 SYDVKM. This CDR3 is 13 amino acids long. The V end was cut by 5 bases, the J end by 8 bases, with 13 bases between. The CDR3 nucleotides read TGTGCCAGCAGTCCCCGGACGGGACATGAGCAGTTCTTC. Translated: CASSPRTGHEQFF.

The J gene is TRBJ2-5, the V gene TRBV5-1; tentative D call: TRBD2 (7 bases). V lost 0 bases and J lost 1, with 10 bases in between. The germline V gene encodes CDR1 SGHRS and CDR2 YFSETQ. The CDR3 is 15 amino acids. The CDR3 nucleotides read TGCGCCAGCAGCTTGGCTGGGGGGGCCCAAGAGACCCAGTACTTC. The encoded protein is CASSLAGGAQETQYF. Variable domain in full (rest from reference TRBV5-1 and TRBJ2-5): KAGVTQTPRYLIKTRGQQVTLSCSPISGHRSVSWYQQTPGQGLQFLFEYFSETQRNKGNFPGRFSGRQFSNSRSEMNVSTLELGDSALYLCASSLAGGAQETQYFGPGTRLLVL.

This clone was found once. The chain couples TRBV7-3 to TRBJ2-1, with TRBD2 identical over 12 bases. Germline CDR1 and CDR2: SGHTA and FQGTGA. The CDR3 has 15 amino acids. The V segment lost 5 bases and the J segment 5 bases; nucleotides outside the gene matches: 4. CDR3 region: CASSELAGGHNEQFF. The CDR3 DNA sequence: TGTGCCAGCAGCGAACTAGCGGGGGGACACAATGAGCAGTTCTTC.

This clone was found once. V is TRBV5-6 and J is TRBJ1-5; TRBD1 is a possible D gene (6 bases). The length of the CDR3 is 17 residues. V was trimmed by 0 bases and J by 0 bases, leaving 13 bases between them. CDR1 SGHDT and CDR2 YYEEEE come from the germline V gene. In DNA form, the CDR3 reads TGTGCCAGCAGCTTGGCCACAGGGAGCTTTAGCAATCAGCCCCAGCATTTT. It encodes CASSLATGSFSNQPQHF.